This T cell receptor beta chain was identified during a study of T cells in Graves' hyperthyroidism and ophthalmopathy. Study findings and constraints: A model of 13 V-J pairs discriminated ophthalmopathy from stable hyperthyroidism. Researchers found most expanded thyroid clonotypes above 0.001 in blood as well. Ophthalmopathy was predicted by the model a median of approximately six months ahead of onset.

Notes on this clonotype: Its antigen is currently unknown.

V was pared by 5 bases and J by 1 base, with 7 bases of the junction left unmatched. The germline V gene has CDR1 DFQATT and CDR2 SNEGSKA (reference sequence). CDR3 length: 14 residues. There were TCR beta CDR3 regions amplified from RNA transcripts. During a first-round RT-PCR of the TCR CDR3, the HTBI primer set was used. TCRdb redid the calling of the multiplex PCR reads with MiXCR, one entry per CDR3 protein. The table lists about 400,000 distinct CDR3 sequences, 14% to 15% of them singletons, with roughly 33% in the top ten. Absence of ophthalmopathy progression within 18 months defined stable Graves' hyperthyroidism.

The gene calls are TRBV20-1 and TRBJ1-2; 7 nucleotides agree with TRBD1. Material for sequencing was blood. The sequence derives from a woman aged 30 to 39 with Graves' hyperthyroidism. CDR3 DNA sequence: TGCAGTGCTTTTCCAACAGGGGTTAACTATGGCTACACCTTC. This sequence encodes CSAFPTGVNYGYTF.